These 12 T cell receptor beta chains share one sample of origin, sequenced in a study of cytomegalovirus exposure and HLA in healthy donors. PCR amplification relied on 60 Vbeta primers (plus 13 Jbeta primers). This table comes from immunoSEQ multiplex PCR, and its TCRdb copy is limited to in-frame clones, with some not included. The sample lists 130,000 or so clones; more than 60% were seen once. Sequencing input: PBMCs. The source is a male donor in good health and CMV-seronegative.

V gene TRBV7-2 combines with J gene TRBJ2-7, with no clear D. The CDR3 spans 13 residues. CDR1 and CDR2 (germline): SGHTA, FQGNSA. V gave up 0 bases and J gave up 7 bases, with 10 bases separating them. The CDR3 sequence: CASSLARGPEQYF. CDR3 DNA: TGTGCCAGCAGCTTAGCGAGAGGTCCTGAGCAGTACTTC. Full variable domain (remainder filled in from reference TRBV7-2 and TRBJ2-7): GAGVSQSPSNKVTEKGKDVELRCDPISGHTALYWYRQSLGQGLEFLIYFQGNSAPDKSGLPSDRFSAERTGGSVSTLTIQRTQQEDSAVYLCASSLARGPEQYFGPGTRLTVT.

This clone was observed a few times. The V and J genes are TRBV5-1 and TRBJ2-7; TRBD1 matches at 9 bases. Germline trimming cut 3 bases from V and 3 bases from J; bases unmatched to any gene: 7. Germline V lookup: CDR1 SGHRS, CDR2 YFSETQ. This CDR3 has 15 amino acids. This CDR3 reads CASSSGQGRFYEQYF. In nucleotides, the CDR3 is TGCGCCAGCAGCTCGGGACAGGGACGGTTCTACGAGCAGTACTTC.

The chain links TRBV6-5 to TRBJ2-5; 7 bases line up with TRBD1. The J call could be wrong; TRBJ2-7 is a better fit for the DNA end. The CDR3 totals 15 residues. Germline V gene sequence: CDR1 MNHEY, CDR2 SVGAGI. CDR3 DNA sequence: TGTGCCAGCAGTCCAGAGGGGGCAGGGGAGTACGAGCAGTACTTC. Translating it yields CASSPEGAGEYEQYF.

The chain recombines TRBV20-1 with TRBJ1-1, with D possibly TRBD1 on 5 matching bases. The CDR3 contains 11 residues. The V and J ends lost 4 bases and 7 bases respectively, with 10 bases between them. Germline assignment: CDR1 DFQATT and CDR2 SNEGSKA (reference sequence). DNA for the CDR3: TGCAGTGCTACAGGGAAAAGTGAAGCTTTCTTT. Residues: CSATGKSEAFF.

The sample holds a few counts of this clone. V is TRBV28 and J is TRBJ1-6; D is uncertain. Germline CDR1 MDHEN, CDR2 SYDVKM. With 8 bases removed from V and 5 bases from J, the gap between germline ends came to 10 bases. CDR3 size: 13 residues. In DNA, the CDR3 is TGTGCCAGCCTCTTGAGCAATAATTCACCCCTCCACTTT. Translated: CASLLSNNSPLHF.

V gene TRBV5-4 combines with J gene TRBJ1-2, with 7 positions matching TRBD1. Germline trimming cut 0 bases from V and 4 bases from J; bases unmatched to any gene: 6. This CDR3 is 15 amino acids long. In germline, CDR1 is SGHNT, CDR2 YYREEE (reference sequence). The CDR3 DNA sequence: TGTGCCAGCAGCTTGGCCGACAGGGAAACCTATGGCTACACCTTC. This translates into CASSLADRETYGYTF.

The V gene is TRBV28, the J gene TRBJ2-6; a possible D gene is TRBD1 (5 bases). Trimming shortened V by 3 bases and J by 2 bases, and 11 bases separated the two germline ends. Germline CDR1 is MDHEN and CDR2 is SYDVKM. The CDR3 has 16 residues. The CDR3 region has the DNA TGTGCCAGCAGTTTTCTTCAGGGCCCTGGGGCCAACGTCCTGACTTTC. Its protein is CASSFLQGPGANVLTF.

The rearrangement joins TRBV7-3 to TRBJ2-5; TRBD1 is a possible D gene (5 bases). The CDR3 has 15 residues. Between the trimmed V and J ends, which lost 1 base and 2 bases, there was a span of 11 bases. Germline-derived CDR1 and CDR2 are SGHTA and FQGTGA. CDR3 in DNA: TGTGCCAGCAGCTTAAGTAACAGGAGACAAGAGACCCAGTACTTC. Translating gives CASSLSNRRQETQYF.

Comment on this clone: Other DNA sequences from this sample encode an identical CDR3 as well. This chain joins TRBV5-1 and TRBJ1-2; D call uncertain. This CDR3 spans 13 amino acids. The V end lost 0 bases, the J end lost 2 bases, and 5 bases lay between the germline ends. Germline CDR1 and CDR2: SGHRS and YFSETQ. CDR3 in amino acids: CASSLELNYGYTF. The CDR3 DNA sequence: TGCGCCAGCAGCTTGGAACTCAACTATGGCTACACCTTC.

This clone was picked up a small number of times. The V gene is TRBV27, the J gene TRBJ2-5; the D gene is possibly TRBD1 (6 bases). Per the germline V gene, CDR1 is MNHEY and CDR2 is SMNVEV (reference sequence). CDR3 length: 13 residues. V was shortened by 6 bases and J by 5 bases, with 13 bases between the two germline ends. The DNA for the CDR3 is TGTGCCAGCAGCACCAGGGGTAGGGAGACCCAGTACTTC. Its protein is CASSTRGRETQYF.

V is TRBV7-2 and J is TRBJ2-1; 12 bases fit TRBD2. Losses at the gene ends were 4 bases for V and 8 bases for J; bases not matched to a gene: 6. Germline V gene sequence: CDR1 SGHTA, CDR2 FQGNSA. The CDR3 contains 15 residues. CDR3: CASSWASGGEYEQFF. The CDR3 DNA sequence: TGTGCCAGCAGCTGGGCTAGCGGGGGGGAGTATGAGCAGTTCTTC.

J is TRBJ1-4 and V is TRBV2; 9 bases line up with TRBD1. V lost 6 bases and J lost 7; bases outside the gene matches: 6. CDR3 length equals 14 residues. CDR1 and CDR2 from the germline V gene are SNHLY and FYNNEI. CDR3 amino acids: CASRDRGISEKLFF. CDR3 DNA: TGTGCCAGCAGAGACAGGGGGATTAGTGAAAAACTGTTTTTT.